The present T cell receptor beta chain was sequenced within a study of cytomegalovirus exposure and HLA in healthy donors. TCRdb keeps only in-frame clones here, not all; method: immunoSEQ multiplex PCR. The table lists about 200,000 clones, approximately 82% of them singletons, with around 15% in the top ten. Deletions cut 0 bases from V and 2 bases from J, with 7 bases between. Germline CDR1 reads MNHEY; CDR2 reads SVGAGI. There are 14 residues in the CDR3. This clone is a singleton in its sample. Its antigen remains unknown. In the same sample, other DNA sequences code for this CDR3. Study results and limitations: Using the classifier, cytomegalovirus status was reportedly diagnosed with high specificity and sensitivity. The authors enumerated some 170 TCR beta chains as linked to cytomegalovirus. Later, an analysis found that TCR clusters from the first cohort tended to co-occur in the 120 or so validation repertoires.

The sequenced material came from PBMCs. The chain links TRBV6-5 to TRBJ2-5; D may be TRBD2 (6 bases). The TCR was taken from a woman aged 25 to 45 in good health and CMV-seropositive. The CDR3 bases are TGTGCCAGCAGTTACTCCGGGGGACAAGAGACCCAGTACTTC. Translation gives CASSYSGGQETQYF.